This T cell receptor beta chain was documented in a study of monozygotic twins with inflammatory bowel disease (dated by TCRdb to the late 2010s). Study-wide context: In total, 28 monozygotic twin pairs made up the full study: 19 Danish pairs, all IBD-discordant, plus nine German pairs, of which four were IBD-concordant and five were IBD-discordant. Disease-associated traits were sought mainly through comparisons between IBD patients and their genetically identical healthy co-twins within discordant pairs. Each individual had, on average, about 151 000 unique TCRalpha sequences and 181 000 unique TCRbeta sequences available for analysis. What the work shows at the level of the full study, not this receptor alone: The results gave no support for a single strong signal or clonotype linked to IBD. IBD patients shared fewer clonotypes with other individuals than healthy twins did, most markedly in patients showing signs of disease activity. A decrease in TCRbeta repertoire diversity, as measured by inverse Simpson index, was observed in IBD patients compared with their healthy co-twins. Distinction between different T cell subtypes could not be achieved in the analysis. No difference in repertoire similarity was observed between concordant and discordant twins, possibly owing to limited statistical power. Because patients received different immunosuppressive treatments, the repertoires may have picked up extra background noise and variability between individuals.

Receptor amplification or capture employed 5' RACE. Preparation of each TCR library used 3,000 to 4,000 ng of total RNA. cDNA was synthesized with SMARTScribe reverse transcriptase in eight separate reactions per sample. Unique molecular identifiers containing a 6-nucleotide sample barcode were introduced through template switching during cDNA synthesis. TCRalpha and TCRbeta cDNA was amplified by two nested PCRs of 16 and 9 cycles, with bead purification after each PCR. Before amplification, the cDNA was both treated with uracil DNA-glycosylase and purified with the QIAquick PCR purification kit. In the second PCR, Illumina TruSeq-compatible adapters and sample-specific barcodes were added. Library quality and concentration were assessed using TapeStation and Qubit, and roughly 5.5 ng of each library was pooled. Pooled libraries were sequenced on an Illumina HiSeq2500 single-index Rapid Run with 2 x 100 bp reads and custom sequencing primers. The study's own analysis went as follows. PCR and sequencing errors were corrected by UMI-based consensus assembly using MiGEC version 1.2.6. V(D)J alignment, clonotype assembly and CDR3 extraction were performed with MiXCR version 2.1.1. To normalise gene usage, clonotype sharing and MAIT/NKT TCR abundance, the analysis used the top 1000, 10 000 and 20 000 clonotypes per sample. Diversity was computed as the inverse Simpson index with the vegan R package after downsampling to 27 000 UMIs. Paired Mann-Whitney U tests were applied to discordant twin pairs, with Benjamini-Hochberg correction for multiple testing. Through TCRdb reprocessing, the reads give one entry per CDR3 protein sequence; DNA is omitted. The V and J calls and clone size are TCRdb's, not the authors'. This specimen's table enumerates more than 100,000 distinct CDR3 sequences. The ten largest clones take up 1.5% to 2% of the sample.

Comments on this clonotype: Its antigen is still unknown.

The CDR3 spans 15 residues, from the cysteine through the phenylalanine. Only the protein is on record. CDR1 and CDR2 were assigned from the germline V gene as MNHEY and SVGEGT. From each donor, an approximately 2.4 ml peripheral blood sample was drawn into PAXgene tubes and stored at -80 degrees C. Total RNA was isolated from whole blood with the PAXgene blood miRNA kit on an automated QIAcube, without T cell sorting. Peripheral blood from monozygotic twin pairs concordant or discordant for inflammatory bowel disease was subjected to deep TCRalpha and TCRbeta repertoire profiling with unique molecular barcoding. For every twin pair, smoking habits were documented, and each individual was categorised as a current, former or never smoker.

The sample taken for sequencing was blood. This chain joins TRBV6-2 or TRBV6-3 to TRBJ2-2; TCRdb selects TRBD2, and the lack of DNA leaves this call unchecked. The TCR comes from a human donor with ulcerative colitis or Crohn's disease, or a healthy co-twin of an affected twin (not recorded which). The CDR3 here reads CASSRLAGVTGELFF.